This entry describes one TCR beta chain. Treatment of the sample: around 19 received Ad26.COV2.S at low or high dose, single or two shots; a few received placebo; per-sample allocation not given. Sampling was done on day 63 after the first vaccine or placebo injection. Germline loops: CDR1 LNHDA, CDR2 SQIVND (reference sequence). Deletions cut 2 bases from V and 1 base from J, with 11 bases between. The CDR3 extends over 15 amino acids. The entry originates in a study of Ad26.COV2.S vaccination and SARS-CoV-2 variants. This table comes from immunoSEQ multiplex PCR, and its TCRdb copy is limited to in-frame clones, with some not included. This sample has about 680,000 clones, with around 90% found just once.

The receptor comes from a person between 18 and 59 years old who received the Ad26.COV2.S COVID-19 vaccine or a placebo. The material sequenced was peripheral blood, taken in a trial of Ad26.COV2.S vaccine versus placebo. This rearrangement joins TRBV19 to TRBJ1-1; TRBD1 is a possible D gene (5 bases). For the CDR3, the DNA is TGTGCCAGTAGTATAAAAGGCCAGGGGAACACTGAAGCTTTCTTT. Protein: CASSIKGQGNTEAFF.